The 21 T cell receptor beta chains reported below all come from one sample, sequenced in a study of blood T cell repertoires in COVID-19. Assay used: immunoSEQ multiplex PCR; TCRdb lists only in-frame clones, some missing. The data show approximately 87,000 clones, around 88% seen once. The sequenced sample consisted of peripheral blood. Receptors originate from a man between 70 and 80 years old with active or convalescent COVID-19.

The chain recombines TRBV6-2 or TRBV6-3 with TRBJ2-5, with D possibly being TRBD1 (6 bases). CDR3 size: 14 residues. The V gene's germline CDR1 is MNHEY and CDR2 SVGEGT. The ends were cut back, 4 bases at V and 4 bases at J, with 13 bases in the middle. The CDR3 nucleotides are TGTGCCAGCAGTTCCTGGGGGCGGCGAGAGACCCAGTACTTC. This sequence encodes CASSSWGRRETQYF.

The gene calls are TRBV14 and TRBJ2-7, with 10 bases identical to TRBD1. Germline CDR1 is SGHDN and CDR2 is FVKESK. The ends lost 5 bases at V and 1 base at J; junction bases unmatched: 17. The CDR3 length is 19 residues. The CDR3 spells CASSYYRDRGAPASYEQYF. CDR3 sequence (DNA): TGTGCCAGCAGCTATTACCGGGACAGGGGCGCACCCGCATCCTACGAGCAGTACTTC.

The rearrangement links TRBV30 to TRBJ1-5; D unclear. V lost 2 bases to trimming and J lost 7 bases, with 12 bases between them. Germline CDR1 reads GTSNPN; CDR2 reads SVGIG (reference sequence). The CDR3 extends over 13 amino acids. The CDR3 DNA sequence: TGTGCCTGGAGTAGGCTGGGAGGACAGCCCCAGCATTTT. Translating gives CAWSRLGGQPQHF. Using reference TRBV30 and TRBJ1-5 for the parts outside the CDR3, the full variable domain is SQTIHQWPATLVQPVGSPLSLECTVEGTSNPNLYWYRQAAGRGLQLLFYSVGIGQISSEVPQNLSASRPQDRQFILSSKKLLLSDSGFYLCAWSRLGGQPQHFGDGTRLSIL.

The CDR3 bases are TGTGCCAGCAGCTTGGCCCCCCGAAGCTCCCGTAGCAATCAGCCCCAGCATTTT. Protein product: CASSLAPRSSRSNQPQHF. J is TRBJ1-5 and V is TRBV5-5, with no clear D. V was cut by 0 bases and J by 0 bases, with 16 bases left in between. CDR3 length: 18 amino acids. Germline V lookup: CDR1 SGHKS, CDR2 YYEKEE (reference sequence).

The V call is TRBV11-2, the J call TRBJ2-7, with D perhaps matching TRBD2 (5 bases). This CDR3 has 16 amino acids. V was pared by 2 bases and J by 6 bases, with 20 bases between. In germline, CDR1 is SGHAT, CDR2 FQNNGV. The CDR3 is CASSLCLKEVKSEQYF. Here the CDR3 DNA reads TGTGCCAGCAGCTTATGTCTAAAGGAGGTAAAGTCCGAGCAGTACTTC.

This CDR3 is CATPRYEQYF. The CDR3 nucleotides are TGTGCCACCCCCCGGTACGAGCAGTACTTC. This sequence joins TRBV15 and TRBJ2-7; D gene ambiguous. The CDR3 loop spans 10 amino acids. The germline CDR1 and CDR2 sequences are LNHNV and YYDKDF (reference sequence). Trimming took 8 bases from V and 4 from J, leaving 6 bases between them.

This chain joins TRBV6-5 and TRBJ1-2; maybe TRBD1 (5 bases). V was cut by 2 bases and J by 0 bases, with 7 bases left in between. This CDR3 is built from 14 residues. Germline V gene data show CDR1 as MNHEY and CDR2 as SVGAGI. The CDR3 sequence: CASSYDSSNYGYTF. In nucleotides, the CDR3 is TGTGCCAGCAGTTACGACAGCTCTAACTATGGCTACACCTTC.

V usage is TRBV1 and J usage is TRBJ2-3; TRBD2, as called in the table, went unchecked against the DNA. TRBV1 is flagged as a pseudogene. CDR3 length: 16 residues. Here the CDR3 reads CTSSQDSGRADDTQYF. The CDR3 nucleotides read TGCACCAGCAGCCAAGACTCGGGGAGGGCTGATGATACGCAGTATTTT.

The rearrangement links TRBV24-1 to TRBJ2-2; 10 positions agree with TRBD2. The V gene's germline CDR1 is KGHDR and CDR2 SFDVKD. Trimming removed 7 bases from V and 4 bases from J; junction bases left unmatched: 5. There are 15 residues in the CDR3. CDR3 coding DNA: TGTGCCACCAGATTTAGCGGGAGGCCCACCGGGGAGCTGTTTTTT. It specifies CATRFSGRPTGELFF.

To note about this clone: Germline and junction disagree at one end, which may indicate a read error. This rearrangement joins TRBV5-1 to TRBJ2-7; D might be TRBD1 (7 bases). The CDR3 extends over 15 amino acids. Germline-derived CDR1 and CDR2 are SGHRS and YFSETQ. The CDR3 region is CASSLDSGAGGGVNF. CDR3 DNA sequence: TGCGCCAGCAGCTTGGATTCGGGGGCAGGGGGAGGAGTAAACTTC.

The rearrangement links TRBV5-1 to TRBJ2-3; no clear D gene. Germline V gene lookup returns CDR1 SGHRS and CDR2 YFSETQ. V dropped 0 bases and J dropped 4 bases, with 9 bases sitting between them. This CDR3 region has 14 residues. This CDR3 reads CASSLGQEADTQYF. The CDR3 nucleotides read TGCGCCAGCAGCTTGGGACAAGAAGCAGATACGCAGTATTTT.

This clone has only a few counts. The V and J genes are TRBV18 and TRBJ2-1; the D gene is possibly TRBD2 (5 bases). This CDR3 spans 13 amino acids. The V gene lost 4 bases and the J gene lost 5 bases, with 9 bases spanning the gap. Germline assignment: CDR1 KGHSH and CDR2 LQKENI. DNA for the CDR3: TGTGCCAGCTCACGGGAGCTCGACAATGAGCAGTTCTTC. Translation gives CASSRELDNEQFF.

The CDR3 sequence is CARRLVGTSVPDTQYF. In DNA form, the CDR3 reads TGCGCCAGGAGGCTAGTCGGCACTAGCGTCCCAGATACGCAGTATTTT. The rearrangement uses TRBV5-1 and TRBJ2-3; 7 positions match TRBD2. CDR1 and CDR2 (germline): SGHRS, YFSETQ. The CDR3 loop spans 16 amino acids. V lost 8 bases, J lost 4 bases, and 16 bases stayed unmatched.

Only a few counts were recorded for this clone. The rearrangement uses TRBV9 and TRBJ1-2; the match to TRBD1 covers 10 bases. The germline gives CDR1 SGDLS, CDR2 YYNGEE. With V trimmed by 5 bases and J by 4 bases, 5 bases remained unmatched. The CDR3 consists of 14 residues. This CDR3 reads CASSGTGVFYGYTF. In DNA form, the CDR3 reads TGTGCCAGCAGTGGGACAGGGGTGTTCTATGGCTACACCTTC.

The gene calls are TRBV28 and TRBJ1-5, with D possibly matching TRBD1 (5 bases). Deletions cut 5 bases from V and 4 bases from J, with 9 bases between. Germline CDR1 is MDHEN and CDR2 is SYDVKM. The CDR3 is 13 residues long. The chain's CDR3 is CASSTTVNQPQHF. The DNA of the CDR3 is TGTGCCAGCAGTACGACAGTTAATCAGCCCCAGCATTTT.

This chain joins TRBV28 and TRBJ1-1; a possible D gene is TRBD1 (5 bases). Trimming removed 2 bases from V and 6 bases from J, with 13 bases in between. The germline V gene has CDR1 MDHEN and CDR2 SYDVKM. This CDR3 contains 14 residues. CDR3 amino acids: CASSLDGRDAEAFF. The CDR3 coding sequence is TGTGCCAGCAGTTTAGATGGCAGGGATGCTGAAGCTTTCTTT. Variable domain in full (rest from reference TRBV28 and TRBJ1-1): DVKVTQSSRYLVKRTGEKVFLECVQDMDHENMFWYRQDPGLGLRLIYFSYDVKMKEKGDIPEGYSVSREKKERFSLILESASTNQTSMYLCASSLDGRDAEAFFGQGTRLTVV.

The V gene is TRBV27, the J gene TRBJ2-5; 7 bases fit TRBD1. Unmatched junction bases numbered 10, after V lost 4 bases and J lost 5 bases. This CDR3 comprises 15 residues. The V gene's germline CDR1 is MNHEY and CDR2 SMNVEV (reference sequence). Here the CDR3 reads CASSSRRQGGETQYF. In DNA form, the CDR3 reads TGTGCCAGCAGTTCCCGTCGACAGGGTGGGGAGACCCAGTACTTC.

The gene calls are TRBV7-6 and TRBJ2-7; 11 positions agree with TRBD1. Germline V CDR1 and CDR2: SGHVS, FNYEAQ. This CDR3 is 15 amino acids long. The trim removed 5 bases at V and 6 bases at J, leaving 9 bases unmatched. The CDR3 loop reads CASSGPGQGVGEQYF. In nucleotides, the CDR3 is TGTGCCAGCAGCGGACCGGGACAGGGGGTGGGCGAGCAGTACTTC.

The V and J genes are TRBV11-2 and TRBJ1-6; 7 bases fit TRBD1. With 5 bases clipped from V and 8 bases from J, the junction kept 9 bases outside the gene matches. This CDR3 has 15 residues. The germline CDR1 and CDR2 sequences are SGHAT and FQNNGV. The CDR3 DNA reads as TGTGCCAGCAGCATAGGGGGCGCCTTGGATTCACCCCTCCACTTT. It is translated as CASSIGGALDSPLHF.

V and J are TRBV6-5 and TRBJ1-4, with D uncertain. Trimming removed 4 bases at V and 7 bases at J, with 16 bases between. This CDR3 region has 15 residues. CDR1 and CDR2 from the germline V gene are MNHEY and SVGAGI. CDR3 nucleotides: TGTGCCAGCAGTTTGAAAGGTCATCGAGGTGAAAAACTGTTTTTT. It encodes CASSLKGHRGEKLFF.

This clone was detected a few times. The chain recombines TRBV5-1 with TRBJ2-7; unclear D gene. CDR3 length equals 12 residues. Germline values: CDR1 SGHRS, CDR2 YFSETQ. Between the trimmed V and J ends, which lost 0 bases and 7 bases, there was a span of 8 bases. CDR3 coding DNA: TGCGCCAGCAGCTTGGACGTGAGTGAGCAGTACTTC. As protein: CASSLDVSEQYF.